The 5 T cell receptor beta chains below were found in one sample sequenced in a study of blood T cells in healthy people across ages. With a J-beta primer mix and a sample-barcoded 5' primer, a second PCR ran about 6 to 11 cycles. TCRdb re-derived calls from the 5' RACE reads in MiXCR, one entry per CDR3 protein. The profile covers some 750,000 distinct CDR3 sequences, with approximately 22% appearing a single time and 22% taken by the ten largest. Sequenced: blood. These receptors were taken from a man between 65 and 85 years old in good health.

The rearrangement joins TRBV20-1 to TRBJ1-2, with D unclear. V lost 2 bases, J lost 4 bases, and 8 bases lay in between. This CDR3 is built from 12 residues. Germline values: CDR1 DFQATT, CDR2 SNEGSKA (reference sequence). DNA for the CDR3: TGCAGTGCTAGACCGGGAAGCTATGGCTACACCTTC. Encoded protein: CSARPGSYGYTF.

This chain links TRBV12-3 or TRBV12-4 with TRBJ2-3; 8 bases agree with TRBD2. CDR3 size: 15 residues. Trimming took 10 bases from V and 14 from J; bases not matched to a gene: 23. The CDR3 sequence is CATSVVIAGRRIWYF. The CDR3 nucleotides read TGTGCCACATCAGTGGTGATAGCGGGGCGGAGAATCTGGTATTTT.

This clonotype was counted many times. This chain connects TRBV12-3 or TRBV12-4 to TRBJ2-5; weak D call: TRBD2 (5 bases). Trimming stripped 0 bases from V and 3 bases from J, with 11 bases between. The CDR3 runs to 15 residues. CDR3: CASSLAAGREETQYF. CDR3 sequence (DNA): TGTGCCAGCAGTTTAGCCGCTGGGCGGGAAGAGACCCAGTACTTC.

The chain joins TRBV20-1 to TRBJ2-4; 10 nucleotides line up with TRBD2. The germline CDR1 and CDR2 sequences are DFQATT and SNEGSKA (reference sequence). The CDR3 is made up of 13 amino acids. The V gene end was trimmed by 6 bases and the J gene end by 8 bases; junction bases not matched to a gene: 7. The CDR3, as DNA: TGCAGTGCCGAAAGCGGGGGGGCATACATTCAGTACTTC. Its protein is CSAESGGAYIQYF.

This clonotype came up a few times. V is TRBV20-1 and J is TRBJ1-4; 7 bases match TRBD1. Trimming at V came to 5 bases and at J to 4 bases, leaving 10 bases not matched to a gene. Looked up from germline, CDR1 is DFQATT and CDR2 is SNEGSKA (reference sequence). The CDR3 extends over 15 amino acids. This chain's CDR3 is CSAPDRQALNEKLFF. The CDR3 coding sequence is TGCAGTGCTCCGGACAGGCAGGCGCTTAATGAAAAACTGTTTTTT.